The present TCR beta chain was sequenced within a study of blood T cells in healthy people across ages. Study-wide findings and caveats: Strong correlation linked observed beta diversity and percent naive T cells. Roughly linear declines in TCR beta diversity per million T cells occurred with age.

This clonotype was counted between two and nine times. Its antigen is undetermined. This CDR3 region has 16 residues. The V gene's germline CDR1 is SGHRS and CDR2 YFSETQ. Trimming took off 0 bases at V and 0 bases at J, with 12 bases between the two ends. The study drew donors from healthy Caucasian individuals in Russia aged roughly 6 to 95. For the second PCR, which ran for roughly 6 to 12 cycles, a sample-barcoded 5' primer and a J-beta primer mix were used. Each cDNA molecule was tagged by a template-switch adaptor that had 12 random nucleotides. TCRdb reprocessed the 5' RACE reads via MiXCR and lists one record per CDR3 protein. The table has hundreds of thousands of distinct CDR3 sequences, around 32% seen once.

This receptor was taken from a woman older than 75 in good health. The specimen sequenced was blood. The chain has TRBV5-1 and TRBJ1-1; D gene uncertain. The CDR3 DNA reads TGCGCCAGCAGCTTGGCTAACAGTCTTATGAACACTGAAGCTTTCTTT. Protein sequence: CASSLANSLMNTEAFF.